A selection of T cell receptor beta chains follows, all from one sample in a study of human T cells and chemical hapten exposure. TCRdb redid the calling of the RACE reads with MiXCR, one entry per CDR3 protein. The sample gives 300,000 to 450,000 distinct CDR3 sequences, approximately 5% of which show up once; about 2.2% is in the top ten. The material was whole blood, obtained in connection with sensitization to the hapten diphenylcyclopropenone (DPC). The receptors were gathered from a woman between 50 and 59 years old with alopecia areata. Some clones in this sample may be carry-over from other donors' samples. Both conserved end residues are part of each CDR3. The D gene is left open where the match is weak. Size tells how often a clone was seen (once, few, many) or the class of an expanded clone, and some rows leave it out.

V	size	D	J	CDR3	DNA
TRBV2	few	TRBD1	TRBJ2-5	CASSGTGGFETQYF	TGTGCCAGCAGTGGGACAGGGGGCTTCGAGACCCAGTACTTC
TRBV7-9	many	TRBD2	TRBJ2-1	CASIPAGTSYNEQFF	TGTGCCAGCATACCAGCGGGGACCTCCTACAATGAGCAGTTCTTC
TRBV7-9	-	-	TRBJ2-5	CASSPDPIETQYF	TGTGCCAGCAGCCCCGACCCTATAGAGACCCAGTACTTC
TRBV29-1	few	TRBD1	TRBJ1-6	CSVPPGTGDSPLHF	TGCAGCGTGCCCCCCGGGACAGGGGATTCACCCCTCCACTTT
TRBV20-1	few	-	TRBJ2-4	CSALPGQAKNIQYF	TGCAGTGCCCTACCCGGACAGGCCAAAAACATTCAGTACTTC
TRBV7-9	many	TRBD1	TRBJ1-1	CASSPGQGGEAFF	TGTGCCAGCAGCCCCGGACAGGGCGGTGAAGCTTTCTTT
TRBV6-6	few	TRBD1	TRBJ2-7	CASSPTGDSLFSYEQYF	TGTGCCAGCAGCCCCACCGGGGACAGCCTATTCTCCTACGAGCAGTACTTC
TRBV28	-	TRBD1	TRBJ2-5	CASSTGGWNRETQYF	TGTGCCAGCAGCACAGGGGGCTGGAATCGAGAGACCCAGTACTTC
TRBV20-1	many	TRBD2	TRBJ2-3	CSARDPGSGKEAQYF	TGCAGTGCTAGAGACCCCGGGAGCGGGAAGGAGGCGCAGTATTTT
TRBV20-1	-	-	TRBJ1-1	CSASEGSTEAFF	TGCAGTGCTAGTGAGGGTTCCACTGAAGCTTTCTTT
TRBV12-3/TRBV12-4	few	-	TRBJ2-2	CASHVRSSNTGELFF	TGTGCCAGCCATGTGAGAAGTTCGAACACCGGGGAGCTGTTTTTT
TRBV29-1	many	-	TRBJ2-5	CSGASQETQYF	TGCAGCGGCGCCTCGCAAGAGACCCAGTACTTC
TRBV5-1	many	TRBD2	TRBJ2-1	CASTHSGRASYNEQFF	TGCGCCAGCACCCATAGCGGGAGGGCATCCTACAATGAGCAGTTCTTC
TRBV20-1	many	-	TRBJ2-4	CSARGPATLAKNIQYF	TGCAGTGCTAGAGGCCCAGCGACTCTAGCCAAAAACATTCAGTACTTC
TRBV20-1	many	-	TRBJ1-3	CSAVQGADSGNTIYF	TGCAGTGCAGTACAGGGTGCAGATTCTGGAAACACCATATATTTT
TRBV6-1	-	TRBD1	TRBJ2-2	CASRDRGRDTGELFF	TGTGCCAGCAGAGACAGGGGAAGAGATACCGGGGAGCTGTTTTTT
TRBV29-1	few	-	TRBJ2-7	CSVPGTHTLGEQYF	TGCAGCGTCCCCGGGACCCACACCTTGGGCGAGCAGTACTTC
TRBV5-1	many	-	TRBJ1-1	CASKLGEPNTEAFF	TGCGCCAGCAAGCTGGGTGAGCCGAACACTGAAGCTTTCTTT
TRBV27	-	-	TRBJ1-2	CASGRSRLDGYTF	TGTGCCAGTGGTAGGAGCCGGTTGGATGGCTACACCTTC
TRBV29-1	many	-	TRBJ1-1	CSVDSGANTEAFF	TGCAGCGTTGACAGCGGGGCGAACACTGAAGCTTTCTTT
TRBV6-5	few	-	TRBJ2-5	CAITDISQETQYF	TGTGCCATCACGGACATATCCCAAGAGACCCAGTACTTC
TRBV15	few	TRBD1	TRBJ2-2	CATSRDRVDGELFF	TGTGCCACCAGCCGCGACAGGGTCGACGGGGAGCTGTTTTTT
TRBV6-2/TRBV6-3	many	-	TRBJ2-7	CASSYSTRGSYEQYF	TGTGCCAGCAGTTACTCCACCCGGGGATCCTACGAGCAGTACTTC
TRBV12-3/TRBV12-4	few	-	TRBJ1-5	CASSYRVGAQPQHF	TGTGCCAGCAGTTACAGGGTAGGAGCTCAGCCCCAGCATTTT
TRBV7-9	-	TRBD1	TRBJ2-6	CASSLAQGAWANVLTF	TGTGCCAGCAGCTTAGCACAGGGGGCTTGGGCCAACGTCCTGACTTTC
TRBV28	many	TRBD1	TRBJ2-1	CASSLGDRFEDEQFF	TGTGCCAGCAGTTTAGGGGACAGGTTTGAGGATGAGCAGTTCTTC
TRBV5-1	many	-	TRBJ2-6	CASSPPEGANVLTF	TGCGCCAGCAGCCCCCCTGAGGGGGCCAACGTCCTGACTTTC
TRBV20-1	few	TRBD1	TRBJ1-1	CSASQRQGGTEAFF	TGCAGTGCTAGCCAGCGACAGGGGGGCACTGAAGCTTTCTTT
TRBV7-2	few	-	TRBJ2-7	CASSLEYYEQYF	TGTGCCAGCAGCTTGGAATACTACGAGCAGTACTTC
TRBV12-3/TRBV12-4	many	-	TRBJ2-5	CASSPSPGPETQYF	TGTGCCAGCAGCCCTAGCCCCGGTCCGGAGACCCAGTACTTC
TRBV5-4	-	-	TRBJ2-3	CASSLGGRAGTDTQYF	TGTGCCAGCAGCTTGGGGGGCAGGGCGGGCACAGATACGCAGTATTTT
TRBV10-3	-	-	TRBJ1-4	CAISTGDSNEKLFF	TGTGCCATCAGTACAGGAGACTCTAATGAAAAACTGTTTTTT
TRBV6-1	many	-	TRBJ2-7	CASSETPGTQNF	TGTGCCAGCAGTGAAACCCCGGGGACCCAGAACTTC
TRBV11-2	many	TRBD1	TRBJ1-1	CASSLGQGYLNTEAFF	TGTGCCAGCAGCCTAGGACAGGGATACCTGAACACTGAAGCTTTCTTT
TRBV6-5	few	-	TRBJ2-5	CASSYGRNQETQYF	TGTGCCAGCAGTTACGGGCGGAACCAAGAGACCCAGTACTTC
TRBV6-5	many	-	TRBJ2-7	CASSYSPPPVGYEQYF	TGTGCCAGCAGTTACTCCCCGCCCCCGGTTGGCTACGAGCAGTACTTC
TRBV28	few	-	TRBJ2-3	CATAVTGSSTDTQYF	TGTGCCACAGCAGTGACGGGATCTAGCACAGATACGCAGTATTTT
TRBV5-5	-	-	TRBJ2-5	CASSVGGIQETQYF	TGTGCCAGCAGCGTTGGCGGGATTCAAGAGACCCAGTACTTC
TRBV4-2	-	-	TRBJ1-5	CASSQEWGYSNQPQHF	TGTGCCAGCAGCCAAGAGTGGGGTTATAGCAATCAGCCCCAGCATTTT
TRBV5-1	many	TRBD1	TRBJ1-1	CASSLGQGALGGTEAFF	TGCGCCAGCAGCTTGGGACAGGGGGCTTTGGGTGGCACTGAAGCTTTCTTT
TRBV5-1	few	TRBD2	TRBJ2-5	CASRKLAGETQYF	TGCGCCAGCAGAAAACTAGCGGGGGAGACCCAGTACTTC
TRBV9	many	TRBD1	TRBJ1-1	CASSPRGTRGALGTEAFF	TGTGCCAGCAGCCCCCGTGGGACCAGGGGGGCCCTCGGGACTGAAGCTTTCTTT
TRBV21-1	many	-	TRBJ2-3	CASSKVLRTSSTDTQYF	TGTGCCAGCAGCAAAGTGCTGCGGACCTCTAGCACAGATACGCAGTATTTT
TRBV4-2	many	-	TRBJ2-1	CASSQDRMRATYNEQFF	TGTGCCAGCAGCCAAGATAGGATGAGGGCTACCTACAATGAGCAGTTCTTC
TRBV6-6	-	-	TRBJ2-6	CASSYKGQSSGANVLTF	TGTGCCAGCAGTTACAAGGGCCAGTCCTCTGGGGCCAACGTCCTGACTTTC